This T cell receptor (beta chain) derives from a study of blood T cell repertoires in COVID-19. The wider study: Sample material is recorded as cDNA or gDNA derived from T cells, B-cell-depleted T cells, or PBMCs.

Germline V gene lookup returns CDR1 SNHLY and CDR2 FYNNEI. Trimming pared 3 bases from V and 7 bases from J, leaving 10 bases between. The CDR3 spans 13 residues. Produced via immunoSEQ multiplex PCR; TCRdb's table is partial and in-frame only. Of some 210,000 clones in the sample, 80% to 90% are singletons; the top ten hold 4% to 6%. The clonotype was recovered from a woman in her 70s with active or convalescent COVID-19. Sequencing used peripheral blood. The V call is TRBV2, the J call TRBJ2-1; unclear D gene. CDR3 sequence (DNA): TGTGCCAGCAGTGATGGGTTCGGGAATGAGCAGTTCTTC. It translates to CASSDGFGNEQFF. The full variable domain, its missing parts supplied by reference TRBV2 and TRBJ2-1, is EPEVTQTPSHQVTQMGQEVILRCVPISNHLYFYWYRQILGQKVEFLVSFYNNEISEKSEIFDDQFSVERPDGSNFTLKIRSTKLEDSAMYFCASSDGFGNEQFFGPGTRLTVL.